Below are 19 T cell receptor beta chains sequenced from a single sample in a study of cytomegalovirus exposure and HLA in healthy donors. The PCR made use of 60 Vbeta and 13 Jbeta primers. Only in-frame clones appear in the TCRdb table, and some are missing; sequencing was by immunoSEQ multiplex PCR. The clone table shows under 40,000 clones, with the ten largest holding 4.8%. The sequenced sample was PBMCs. Receptors originate from a female donor in good health and CMV-seronegative.

This chain links TRBV5-1 with TRBJ1-2; the match to TRBD1 covers 7 bases. The CDR3 has 15 residues. Germline V gene data show CDR1 as SGHRS and CDR2 as YFSETQ. Unmatched junction bases numbered 10, after V lost 0 bases and J lost 8 bases. The CDR3 coding sequence is TGCGCCAGCAGCTTGGCCATCGGAGGGGGCCAGGGCTACACCTTC. This codes for CASSLAIGGGQGYTF.

The chain uses TRBV9 and TRBJ2-7; TRBD1 is a possible D gene (6 bases). Germline V lookup: CDR1 SGDLS, CDR2 YYNGEE. Trimming stripped 4 bases from V and 0 bases from J, with 14 bases between. The CDR3 has 15 amino acids. In DNA, the CDR3 is TGTGCCAGCAGCCCAGGGGCTGATATCTCCTACGAGCAGTACTTC. It yields the protein CASSPGADISYEQYF.

The J gene is TRBJ2-3, the V gene TRBV4-2; TRBD2 might be the D (6 bases). Per the germline V gene, CDR1 is LGHNA and CDR2 is YNFKEQ. CDR3 size: 16 residues. The ends were cut back, 0 bases at V and 2 bases at J, with 12 bases in the middle. The CDR3 loop is CASSQEGGLTTDTQYF. CDR3 nucleotides: TGTGCCAGCAGCCAAGAAGGAGGGCTTACCACAGATACGCAGTATTTT.

The chain employs TRBV7-9 and TRBJ1-4; D unclear. The CDR3 covers 13 residues. Trimming took 1 base from V and 6 from J, leaving 6 bases between them. Per germline, CDR1 SEHNR and CDR2 FQNEAQ (reference sequence). In DNA, the CDR3 is TGTGCCAGCAGCTTAGACGGGGATGAAAAACTGTTTTTT. It translates to CASSLDGDEKLFF.

The V call is TRBV2, the J call TRBJ2-7; possible D gene TRBD1, 5 bases. The germline V gene encodes CDR1 SNHLY and CDR2 FYNNEI. CDR3 length equals 13 residues. V lost 6 bases and J 2 bases, leaving 11 bases between the germline ends. The CDR3 loop reads CASRTVLAYEQYF. In DNA, the CDR3 is TGTGCCAGCAGGACAGTCCTTGCCTACGAGCAGTACTTC.

The chain couples TRBV5-5 to TRBJ2-6; D perhaps matches TRBD1 (6 bases). This CDR3 region has 16 residues. Trimming cost V 2 bases and J 1 base, with 10 bases left between them. Germline V gene lookup returns CDR1 SGHKS and CDR2 YYEKEE (reference sequence). The CDR3 DNA sequence: TGTGCCAGCAGCTTATCTACAGGGTCTGGGGCCAACGTCCTGACTTTC. It specifies CASSLSTGSGANVLTF.

By frequency, this clone is medium-sized. The chain links TRBV6-4 to TRBJ1-1; D is undetermined. CDR3 length: 14 residues. Trimming cost V 3 bases and J 1 base, with 9 bases left between them. Germline CDR1 and CDR2: MRHNA and SNTAGT. The CDR3 sequence: CASSEEGENTEAFF. CDR3 coding DNA: TGTGCCAGCAGTGAGGAGGGTGAGAACACTGAAGCTTTCTTT.

The rearrangement joins TRBV11-2 to TRBJ1-1; tentative D call: TRBD1 (5 bases). The CDR3 is made up of 14 amino acids. From germline, CDR1 is SGHAT and CDR2 FQNNGV. The V end lost 2 bases, the J end lost 5 bases, and 12 bases lay between the germline ends. DNA for the CDR3: TGTGCCAGCAGCTTAAACCAGGGTAGAACTGAAGCTTTCTTT. Protein product: CASSLNQGRTEAFF.

The chain carries TRBV9 and TRBJ1-2; TRBD1 matches at 9 bases. Trimming cost V 3 bases and J 7 bases; bases outside gene matches: 7. This CDR3 is built from 14 residues. CDR1 is SGDLS and CDR2 is YYNGEE in the germline V gene. CDR3 sequence reads: CASSERDRESGYTF. The CDR3 region has the DNA TGTGCCAGCAGCGAACGGGACAGGGAGTCTGGCTACACCTTC. The full variable domain, with the rest looked up from reference TRBV9 and TRBJ1-2, is DSGVTQTPKHLITATGQRVTLRCSPRSGDLSVYWYQQSLDQGLQFLIQYYNGEERAKGNILERFSAQQFPDLHSELNLSSLELGDSALYFCASSERDRESGYTFGSGTRLTVV.

The gene calls are TRBV11-1 and TRBJ1-4; D might be TRBD1 (5 bases). CDR1 and CDR2 (germline): SGHAT, FQDESV (reference sequence). The CDR3 is made up of 14 amino acids. V was pared by 5 bases and J by 8 bases, with 15 bases between. The CDR3 bases are TGTGCCAGCAGCACGTGGGGCCAGGGAGAAAAACTGTTTTTT. This gives the protein CASSTWGQGEKLFF.

The gene calls are TRBV5-6 and TRBJ2-7, with 7 bases identical to TRBD1. V shed 4 bases, J shed 2 bases, and the junction held 9 bases outside the gene matches. The CDR3 length is 15 residues. Germline V gives CDR1 SGHDT, CDR2 YYEEEE. This CDR3 reads CASSLPDRAAYEQYF. Here the CDR3 DNA reads TGTGCCAGCAGCCTCCCTGACAGGGCCGCCTACGAGCAGTACTTC.

The CDR3 DNA is TGTGCCAGCAGGGGAGCCGGGGAGCTGTTTTTT. Translating it yields CASRGAGELFF. The chain uses TRBV7-9 and TRBJ2-2, with D tentatively TRBD2 (5 bases). From germline, CDR1 is SEHNR and CDR2 FQNEAQ (reference sequence). Trimming pared 6 bases from V and 6 bases from J, leaving 5 bases between. The CDR3 totals 11 residues.

J is TRBJ1-1 and V is TRBV27; 8 bases map to TRBD1. After removal of 6 bases from V and 1 base from J, the junction contained 4 bases not matched to a gene. The germline V gene encodes CDR1 MNHEY and CDR2 SMNVEV (reference sequence). This CDR3 has 14 residues. CDR3 sequence: CASSRDRPNTEAFF. DNA of the CDR3: TGTGCCAGCAGCCGGGACAGGCCGAACACTGAAGCTTTCTTT.

This rearrangement joins TRBV6-6 to TRBJ1-1; 8 nucleotides align to TRBD1. The ends lost 7 bases at V and 1 base at J; junction bases unmatched: 2. The length of the CDR3 is 13 residues. CDR1 is MNHNY and CDR2 is SVGAGI in the germline V gene (reference sequence). In DNA form, the CDR3 reads TGTGCCAGCACAGGGGGCGGGAACACTGAAGCTTTCTTT. It codes for CASTGGGNTEAFF.

The chain employs TRBV7-9 and TRBJ2-7, with unresolved D. Germline V CDR1 and CDR2: SEHNR, FQNEAQ (reference sequence). The germline V and J ends were trimmed by 5 bases and 6 bases, with 8 bases remaining between them. This CDR3 contains 11 residues. The CDR3 DNA follows: TGTGCCAGCAGCAGTCTATCCGAGCAGTACTTC. It encodes CASSSLSEQYF.

This chain connects TRBV28 to TRBJ2-1; 8 nucleotides agree with TRBD1. This CDR3 contains 16 residues. V gave up 3 bases and J gave up 3 bases; unmatched junction bases: 7. CDR1 and CDR2 from the germline V gene are MDHEN and SYDVKM. The CDR3 DNA follows: TGTGCCAGCAGTTTTGACGGGACAGGTCGCTACAATGAGCAGTTCTTC. Protein product: CASSFDGTGRYNEQFF.

This chain links TRBV2 with TRBJ2-7, with TRBD1 matching 8 bases. The CDR3 covers 14 residues. After removal of 5 bases from V and 4 bases from J, the junction contained 7 bases not matched to a gene. Looked up from germline, CDR1 is SNHLY and CDR2 is FYNNEI. CDR3 bases: TGTGCCAGCAGTATAATTCAGGGGGCATACGAGCAGTACTTC. Amino acid sequence: CASSIIQGAYEQYF.

Frequency places this clone as medium-sized. V and J are TRBV6-4 and TRBJ1-6; D may be TRBD1 (5 bases). Germline V gene data show CDR1 as MRHNA and CDR2 as SNTAGT. This CDR3 comprises 14 residues. V shed 5 bases and J shed 9 bases, with 14 bases lying between them. For the CDR3, the DNA is TGTGCCAGCAGTTCGGACGGGGGAGGTTCACCCCTCCACTTT. Protein: CASSSDGGGSPLHF.

The rearrangement links TRBV7-2 to TRBJ1-1; D gene ambiguous. The CDR3 extends over 14 amino acids. V lost 1 base and J lost 1, with 7 bases in between. Germline V gene sequence: CDR1 SGHTA, CDR2 FQGNSA. The CDR3 DNA follows: TGTGCCAGCAGCTTAGGGGAGAAGAACACTGAAGCTTTCTTT. It is translated as CASSLGEKNTEAFF.